The table lists the clone carrying this T cell receptor (beta chain) with a few counts. This record comes from a study of T-cell reconstitution after alpha-beta-depleted transplantation in children. Per the germline V gene, CDR1 is SGHAT and CDR2 is FQNNGV. V was trimmed by 3 bases and J by 3 bases, leaving 15 bases between them. This CDR3 region has 15 residues. It was with unique molecular identifiers that the TCRbeta library was prepared. TCRdb re-analysed the PCR reads in MiXCR, keeping a single row per CDR3 protein. The sample lists hundreds of thousands of distinct CDR3 sequences, approximately 30% occurring once.

Here the sequenced sample was PBMCs from the stem cell graft donor, taken from the stem cell graft. The chain is built from TRBV11-2 and TRBJ2-7; possibly TRBD1 for D (6 bases). The sequence was collected from a human donor who donated a stem cell graft to a child with aplastic anemia. CDR3 bases: TGTGCCAGCAGCTTGGGCAGGGGTCTTTTCTACGAGCAGTACGTC. This translates into CASSLGRGLFYEQYV.